The 26 T cell receptor beta chains presented below share a single source sample, sequenced in a study of blood T cell repertoires in COVID-19. Method: immunoSEQ multiplex PCR; TCRdb's copy keeps in-frame clones and lacks some. The profile covers around 230,000 clones, with roughly four fifths appearing a single time and around 9% taken by the ten largest. The specimen sequenced was PBMCs or T cells enriched from blood (not recorded which). These receptors originate from a middle-aged man who had recovered from COVID-19.

This sequence joins TRBV7-9 and TRBJ2-3; 8 bases match TRBD1. Germline CDR1 SEHNR, CDR2 FQNEAQ (reference sequence). The CDR3 spans 16 residues. The V segment lost 1 base and the J segment 2 bases; nucleotides outside the gene matches: 5. CDR3 region: CASSLGQGAPTDTQYF. CDR3 DNA: TGTGCCAGCAGCTTAGGGCAGGGGGCGCCCACAGATACGCAGTATTTT.

The V gene is TRBV27, the J gene TRBJ1-5, with TRBD1 as a possible D gene (6 bases). The CDR3 spans 16 residues. Germline V gene sequence: CDR1 MNHEY, CDR2 SMNVEV (reference sequence). The germline V and J ends were trimmed by 5 bases and 3 bases, with 17 bases remaining between them. The CDR3 is CASSPHRVANNQPQHF. The CDR3 DNA reads TGTGCCAGCAGTCCCCACAGGGTAGCCAACAATCAGCCCCAGCATTTT.

The rearrangement joins TRBV2 to TRBJ2-7, with unresolved D. The V end was cut by 6 bases, the J end by 3 bases, with 3 bases between. Germline CDR1 is SNHLY and CDR2 is FYNNEI. The CDR3 length is 10 residues. CDR3 bases: TGTGCCAGCAGCTACTACGAGCAGTACTTC. This gives the protein CASSYYEQYF.

The V and J genes are TRBV11-2 and TRBJ2-3, with TRBD2 matching 7 bases. Germline lookup yields CDR1 SGHAT and CDR2 FQNNGV. The CDR3 totals 16 residues. After removal of 4 bases from V and 2 bases from J, the junction contained 9 bases not matched to a gene. The chain's CDR3 is CASSSYLAGSTDTQYF. CDR3 nucleotide sequence: TGTGCCAGCAGCTCCTATTTAGCGGGCTCCACAGATACGCAGTATTTT. Full variable domain (outside the CDR3, taken from reference TRBV11-2 and TRBJ2-3): EAGVAQSPRYKIIEKRQSVAFWCNPISGHATLYWYQQILGQGPKLLIQFQNNGVVDDSQLPKDRFSAERLKGVDSTLKIQPAKLEDSAVYLCASSSYLAGSTDTQYFGPGTRLTVL.

The chain uses TRBV6-5 and TRBJ1-5; the D is unclear. V gave up 0 bases and J gave up 7 bases, with 7 bases separating them. Germline lookup yields CDR1 MNHEY and CDR2 SVGAGI. This CDR3 comprises 13 residues. CDR3 protein: CASSYSAGQPQHF. In DNA form, the CDR3 reads TGTGCCAGCAGTTACTCAGCGGGACAGCCCCAGCATTTT.

J is TRBJ1-5 and V is TRBV10-1, with TRBD1 identical over 8 bases. The CDR3 consists of 22 residues. Looked up from germline, CDR1 is WNHNN and CDR2 is SYGVQD (reference sequence). CDR3 amino acids: CPQHWTTPQLVGTGKPNQPQHF. Written as DNA, the CDR3 is TGCCCGCAGCATTGGACCACCCCCCAACTGGTCGGGACAGGCAAACCTAATCAGCCCCAGCATTTT.

CDR3 nucleotides: TGCGCCAGCAGCTTAGTTACCGGGACTCCTACCTACGAGCAGTACTTC. The encoded protein is CASSLVTGTPTYEQYF. The chain employs TRBV5-1 and TRBJ2-7; D may be TRBD2 (6 bases). The ends were cut back, 2 bases at V and 2 bases at J, with 17 bases in the middle. The CDR3 covers 16 residues. The V gene's germline CDR1 is SGHRS and CDR2 YFSETQ.

This chain connects TRBV6-5 to TRBJ2-7, with 8 bases aligning to TRBD1. CDR1 MNHEY and CDR2 SVGAGI come from the germline V gene. The CDR3 consists of 13 residues. The junction had 6 bases not matched to a gene; V was cut back by 7 bases and J by 4 bases. The CDR3 nucleotides are TGTGCCAGCACTGGCAGGGGGCGGTACGAGCAGTACTTC. This translates into CASTGRGRYEQYF.

V is TRBV5-4 and J is TRBJ2-7; D is possibly TRBD1 (5 bases). CDR3 length: 16 residues. V was cut by 4 bases and J by 4 bases, with 21 bases left in between. Germline CDR1 SGHNT, CDR2 YYREEE (reference sequence). Here the CDR3 reads CASSTTIQGARYEQYF. The DNA of the CDR3 is TGTGCCAGCAGCACGACCATCCAAGGGGCCAGGTACGAGCAGTACTTC. The entire variable domain, with the rest obtained from reference TRBV5-4 and TRBJ2-7, is as follows: ETGVTQSPTHLIKTRGQQVTLRCSSQSGHNTVSWYQQALGQGPQFIFQYYREEENGRGNFPPRFSGLQFPNYSSELNVNALELDDSALYLCASSTTIQGARYEQYFGPGTRLTVT.

V and J are TRBV27 and TRBJ2-2; 9 bases are a match to TRBD1. The CDR3 totals 15 residues. Germline-derived CDR1 and CDR2 are MNHEY and SMNVEV (reference sequence). The V and J ends lost 6 bases and 1 base, in that order; junction bases with no gene match: 3. The CDR3 bases are TGTGCCAGCAGACTGGGACAGGGGAACACCGGGGAGCTGTTTTTT. This translates into CASRLGQGNTGELFF.

The gene calls are TRBV6-5 and TRBJ2-5; D possibly corresponds to TRBD1 (6 bases). From germline, CDR1 is MNHEY and CDR2 SVGAGI. The CDR3 totals 14 residues. Between the trimmed V and J ends, which lost 4 bases and 1 base, there was a span of 10 bases. CDR3 coding DNA: TGTGCCAGCAGTTCCGGACAGCTCCAAGAGACCCAGTACTTC. Translated, it gives CASSSGQLQETQYF.

This clone was counted only a few times. The J gene is TRBJ1-2, the V gene TRBV5-4; 9 nucleotides align to TRBD1. V lost 5 bases and J lost 5; bases outside the gene matches: 13. Germline assignment: CDR1 SGHNT and CDR2 YYREEE (reference sequence). The CDR3 contains 16 residues. The CDR3 protein is CASSYRTGTGLYGYTF. CDR3 bases: TGTGCCAGCAGTTATAGAACGGGGACAGGGTTATATGGCTACACCTTC.

V is TRBV7-6 and J is TRBJ2-2; 12 nucleotides agree with TRBD1. V shed 2 bases and J 6 bases; nucleotides not matched to a gene: 4. Germline V gene sequence: CDR1 SGHVS, CDR2 FNYEAQ. This CDR3 is 16 amino acids long. CDR3 sequence reads: CASSLWDRGRSGELFF. DNA for the CDR3: TGTGCCAGCAGCTTATGGGACAGGGGGCGTTCCGGGGAGCTGTTTTTT.

V gene TRBV28 combines with J gene TRBJ2-1; the D gene is possibly TRBD1 (6 bases). V was trimmed by 2 bases and J by 10 bases, leaving 12 bases between them. CDR1 and CDR2 from the germline V gene are MDHEN and SYDVKM. This CDR3 comprises 13 residues. The CDR3 bases are TGTGCCAGCAGTTTACTGGGGGCGCGGGAGCAGTTCTTC. It specifies CASSLLGAREQFF.

The chain couples TRBV19 to TRBJ2-2; D may be TRBD1 (6 bases). The CDR3 covers 14 residues. Germline CDR1 LNHDA, CDR2 SQIVND (reference sequence). V lost 4 bases to trimming and J lost 5 bases, with 11 bases between them. Here the CDR3 reads CASSTGQGTGELFF. Here the CDR3 DNA reads TGTGCCAGTAGTACTGGGCAGGGGACCGGGGAGCTGTTTTTT.

This clone was recorded a few times. In nucleotides, the CDR3 is TGTGCCAGCAGCTTAGGGGGCGGCGGGGTGTGGAATGAGCAGTTCTTC. Amino acid sequence: CASSLGGGGVWNEQFF. The rearrangement links TRBV5-5 to TRBJ2-1; maybe TRBD1 (7 bases). The CDR3 runs to 16 residues. V was clipped by 2 bases and J by 7 bases, with 19 bases between them. Germline V gene lookup returns CDR1 SGHKS and CDR2 YYEKEE (reference sequence).

The chain has TRBV18 and TRBJ1-4, with 7 bases that match TRBD1. With V trimmed by 3 bases and J by 2 bases, 3 bases remained unmatched. Germline assignment: CDR1 KGHSH and CDR2 LQKENI. CDR3 length: 15 amino acids. In nucleotides, the CDR3 is TGTGCCAGCTCACCCAACAGGGGCACTAATGAAAAACTGTTTTTT. It codes for CASSPNRGTNEKLFF.

The rearrangement joins TRBV19 to TRBJ1-6; TRBD1 matches at 7 bases. CDR1 is LNHDA and CDR2 is SQIVND in the germline V gene (reference sequence). This CDR3 is built from 17 residues. J lost 5 bases, V lost 1 base, and 8 bases had no gene match. The CDR3 DNA reads as TGTGCCAGTAGTATAGGAGGAGGACAGGAACATAATTCACCCCTCCACTTT. This translates into CASSIGGGQEHNSPLHF.

The J gene is TRBJ1-1, the V gene TRBV7-2; 8 bases align to TRBD1. The CDR3 sequence is 15 residues long. Germline CDR1 is SGHTA and CDR2 is FQGNSA. J was trimmed by 1 base and V by 4 bases; bases with no gene match: 5. The CDR3 DNA reads TGTGCCAGCAGCTCAGGGGGCGGCACGAACACTGAAGCTTTCTTT. This sequence encodes CASSSGGGTNTEAFF.

V is TRBV6-5 and J is TRBJ1-1; 8 nucleotides align to TRBD1. Trimming removed 10 bases from V and 11 bases from J; junction bases left unmatched: 9. This CDR3 is 11 amino acids long. CDR1 is MNHEY and CDR2 is SVGAGI in the germline V gene. Here the CDR3 DNA reads TGTGCCACCCAAAGTGGACAGGGTGCTTTCTTT. It specifies CATQSGQGAFF.

V gene TRBV3-1 (or the pseudogene TRBV3-2) combines with J gene TRBJ2-7, with D hard to call. This CDR3 region has 12 residues. Germline CDR1 and CDR2: LGHDT and YNNKEL (reference sequence). Trimming shortened V by 0 bases and J by 6 bases, and 6 bases separated the two germline ends. As DNA, the CDR3 is TGTGCCAGCAGCCAAGATGCAGGCGAGCAGTACTTC. It yields the protein CASSQDAGEQYF.

The chain has TRBV5-1 and TRBJ2-1, with 11 bases lining up with TRBD2. The CDR3 loop spans 17 amino acids. CDR1 and CDR2 from the germline V gene are SGHRS and YFSETQ. The ends lost 4 bases at V and 3 bases at J; junction bases unmatched: 9. The CDR3 DNA reads as TGCGCCAGCAGCCGAGCCGGGACTAGCGGTAGCTACAATGAGCAGTTCTTC. Its translation is CASSRAGTSGSYNEQFF.

This chain uses TRBV4-1 with TRBJ2-2; TRBD2 is a possible D gene (6 bases). Trimming removed 4 bases from V and 1 base from J, with 22 bases in between. The CDR3 extends over 19 amino acids. Per germline, CDR1 MGHRA and CDR2 YSYEKL. The CDR3 sequence: CASSRIPSGGRLNTGELFF. As DNA, the CDR3 is TGCGCCAGCAGCCGCATACCGTCCGGGGGTCGGCTGAACACCGGGGAGCTGTTTTTT.

This clone was counted a single time. The CDR3 sequence: CASQGQNTGELFF. CDR3 coding DNA: TGTGCCAGCCAGGGACAGAACACCGGGGAGCTGTTTTTT. This sequence joins TRBV7-9 and TRBJ2-2; possible D gene TRBD1, 6 bases. This CDR3 has 13 amino acids. Trimming took off 8 bases at V and 1 base at J, with 8 bases between the two ends. Germline V gene sequence: CDR1 SEHNR, CDR2 FQNEAQ (reference sequence).

Only one count was recorded for this clone. The V and J genes are TRBV7-9 and TRBJ2-1, with 11 positions matching TRBD2. The ends lost 5 bases at V and 11 bases at J; junction bases unmatched: 17. Germline CDR1 reads SEHNR; CDR2 reads FQNEAQ (reference sequence). This CDR3 has 17 amino acids. The chain's CDR3 is CASSPYTYTSGSGKQFF. The CDR3 DNA reads TGTGCCAGCAGCCCCTACACCTATACTAGCGGGAGTGGAAAGCAGTTCTTC.

This chain links TRBV4-1 with TRBJ1-2, with D possibly TRBD1 on 6 matching bases. The CDR3 is 13 amino acids. Trimming took 0 bases from V and 10 from J, leaving 12 bases between them. Germline V gene sequence: CDR1 MGHRA, CDR2 YSYEKL. CDR3 residues: CASSQEPRTDYTF. CDR3 nucleotide sequence: TGCGCCAGCAGCCAAGAGCCTCGGACAGACTACACCTTC.